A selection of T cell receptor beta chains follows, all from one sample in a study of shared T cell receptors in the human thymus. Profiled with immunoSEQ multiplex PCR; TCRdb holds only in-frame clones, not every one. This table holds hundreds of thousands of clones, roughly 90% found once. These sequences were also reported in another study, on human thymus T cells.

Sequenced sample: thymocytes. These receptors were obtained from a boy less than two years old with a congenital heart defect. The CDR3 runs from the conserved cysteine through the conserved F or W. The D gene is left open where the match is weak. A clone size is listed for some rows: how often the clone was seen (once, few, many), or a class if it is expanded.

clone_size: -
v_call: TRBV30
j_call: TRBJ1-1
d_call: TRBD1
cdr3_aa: CAWNPDRGRRKNTEAFF
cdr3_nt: TGTGCCTGGAATCCGGACAGGGGGCGCCGTAAGAACACTGAAGCTTTCTTT

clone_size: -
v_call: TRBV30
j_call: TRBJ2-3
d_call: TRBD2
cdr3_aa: CAWRWREGPTDTQYF
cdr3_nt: TGTGCCTGGAGATGGCGGGAGGGCCCGACAGATACGCAGTATTTT

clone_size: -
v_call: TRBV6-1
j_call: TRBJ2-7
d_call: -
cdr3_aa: CASSEFTGASYEQYF
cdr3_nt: TGTGCCAGCAGTGAATTTACGGGAGCGTCCTACGAGCAGTACTTC

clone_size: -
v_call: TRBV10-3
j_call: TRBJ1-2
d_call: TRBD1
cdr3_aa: CAISEFPGTGVLHGYTF
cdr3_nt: TGTGCCATCAGTGAGTTTCCCGGGACAGGGGTCCTCCATGGCTACACCTTC

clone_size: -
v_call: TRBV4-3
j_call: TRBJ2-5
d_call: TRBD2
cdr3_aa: CASSQKWVRREGLETQYF
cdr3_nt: TGCGCCAGCAGCCAAAAATGGGTTAGGCGGGAGGGCCTAGAGACCCAGTACTTC

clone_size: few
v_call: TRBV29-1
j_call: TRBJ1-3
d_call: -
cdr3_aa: CSVDLQESGNTIYF
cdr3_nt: TGCAGCGTTGATCTACAGGAGAGTGGAAACACCATATATTTT

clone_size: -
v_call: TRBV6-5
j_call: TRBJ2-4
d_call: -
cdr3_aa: CASSPGLPTDIQYF
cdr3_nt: TGTGCCAGCAGTCCGGGACTCCCTACGGACATTCAGTACTTC

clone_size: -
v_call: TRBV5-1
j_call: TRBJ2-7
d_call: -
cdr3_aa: CASSTGQGGFYEQYF
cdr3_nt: TGCGCCAGCAGCACAGGACAGGGAGGGTTCTACGAGCAGTACTTC

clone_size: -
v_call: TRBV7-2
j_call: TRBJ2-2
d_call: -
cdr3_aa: CASSTITNTGELFF
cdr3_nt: TGTGCCAGCAGCACTATAACGAACACCGGGGAGCTGTTTTTT

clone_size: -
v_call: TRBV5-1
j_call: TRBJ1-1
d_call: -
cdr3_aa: CASSSREREMNTEAFF
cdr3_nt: TGCGCCAGCAGCTCCCGGGAGAGGGAAATGAACACTGAAGCTTTCTTT

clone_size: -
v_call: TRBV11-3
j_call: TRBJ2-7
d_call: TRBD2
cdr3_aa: CASSLFAGGPSYEQYF
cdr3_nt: TGTGCCAGCAGCTTATTCGCGGGAGGGCCCTCCTACGAGCAGTACTTC

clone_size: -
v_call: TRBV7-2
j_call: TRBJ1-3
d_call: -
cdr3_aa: CASSSPNLTGNTIYF
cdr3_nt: TGTGCCAGCAGCTCCCCCAACTTAACTGGAAACACCATATATTTT

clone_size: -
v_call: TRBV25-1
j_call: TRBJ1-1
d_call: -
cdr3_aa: CASREGYTEAFF
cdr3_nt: TGTGCCAGCAGGGAGGGGTACACTGAAGCTTTCTTT

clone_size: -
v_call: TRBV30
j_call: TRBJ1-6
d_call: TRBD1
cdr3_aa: CAWSVFRGRNSPLHF
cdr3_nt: TGTGCCTGGAGTGTATTTAGGGGGCGGAATTCACCCCTCCACTTT

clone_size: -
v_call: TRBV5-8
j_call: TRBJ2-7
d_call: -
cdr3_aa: CASSFLYEQYF
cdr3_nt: TGTGCCAGCAGCTTTCTCTACGAGCAGTACTTC

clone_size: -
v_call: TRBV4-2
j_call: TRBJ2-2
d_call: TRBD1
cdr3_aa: CASSLTTDRGKSGVIAGELFF
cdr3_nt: TGTGCCAGCAGCCTTACCACTGACAGGGGGAAATCGGGAGTTATTGCCGGGGAGCTGTTTTTT

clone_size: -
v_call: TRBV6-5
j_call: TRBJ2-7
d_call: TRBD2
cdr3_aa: CASRVAGNSYEQYF
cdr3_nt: TGTGCCAGCAGGGTAGCGGGTAACTCCTACGAGCAGTACTTC

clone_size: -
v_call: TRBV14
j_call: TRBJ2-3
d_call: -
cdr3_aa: CASSQDRRSRPTDTQYF
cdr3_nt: TGTGCCAGCAGCCAAGATCGGCGGTCAAGGCCCACAGATACGCAGTATTTT

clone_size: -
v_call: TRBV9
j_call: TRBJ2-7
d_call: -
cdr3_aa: CASSVEAAGRYEQYF
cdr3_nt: TGTGCCAGCAGCGTAGAGGCGGCAGGGCGGTACGAGCAGTACTTC

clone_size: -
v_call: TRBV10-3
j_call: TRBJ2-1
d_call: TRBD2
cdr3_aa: CAITRTSGSRLNEQFF
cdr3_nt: TGTGCCATCACGAGGACTAGCGGGAGTCGGCTGAATGAGCAGTTCTTC

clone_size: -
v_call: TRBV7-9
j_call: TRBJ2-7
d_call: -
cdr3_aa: CASSPTGVGLYEQYF
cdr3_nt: TGTGCCAGCAGCCCCACCGGGGTAGGACTCTACGAGCAGTACTTC

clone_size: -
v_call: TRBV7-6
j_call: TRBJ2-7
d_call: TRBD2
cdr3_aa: CASSLRPSGTIYEQYF
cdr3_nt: TGTGCCAGCAGCCTCCGACCTAGCGGGACCATCTACGAGCAGTACTTC

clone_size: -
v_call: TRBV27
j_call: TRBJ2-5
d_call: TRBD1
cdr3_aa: CASRVYRGLQETQYF
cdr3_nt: TGTGCCAGCAGGGTTTACAGGGGCCTCCAAGAGACCCAGTACTTC

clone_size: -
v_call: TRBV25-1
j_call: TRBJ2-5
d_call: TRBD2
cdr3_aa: CASRGTSGIQETQYF
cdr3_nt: TGTGCCAGCAGGGGGACTAGCGGAATACAAGAGACCCAGTACTTC